This T cell receptor (beta chain) was obtained from a study of technical replicates of blood from several donors. This CDR3 spans 13 amino acids. CDR1 SNHLY and CDR2 FYNNEI come from the germline V gene. V was pared by 3 bases and J by 5 bases, with 10 bases between. Method: immunoSEQ multiplex PCR; TCRdb's copy keeps in-frame clones and lacks some. The profile shows fewer than 15,000 clones, approximately 80% of them singletons. Sequenced material: PBMCs. This sequence was found in a human donor in good health. The chain is built from TRBV2 and TRBJ1-1; possible D gene TRBD1, 5 bases. The DNA of the CDR3 is TGTGCCAGCAGTGAGGGGCTGGGGACTGAAGCTTTCTTT. Translation: CASSEGLGTEAFF.